Detailed here is one T cell receptor beta chain. Its matching antigen is unknown. The PCR made use of 60 Vbeta and 13 Jbeta primers. Only in-frame clones appear in the TCRdb table, and some are missing; sequencing was by immunoSEQ multiplex PCR. Of 95,000 to 150,000 clones in the sample, around 80% were seen once. This record comes from a study of cytomegalovirus exposure and HLA in healthy donors. General study points: According to an earlier analysis, most TCR beta V segments yielded productive rearrangements about 87% or about 30% of the time. With later analysis, a missense DCLRE1C variant became linked to TCR beta V- and J-gene trimming.

The CDR3 is made up of 11 amino acids. From germline, CDR1 is SEHNR and CDR2 FQNEAQ (reference sequence). V was pared by 8 bases and J by 6 bases, with 9 bases between. Material for sequencing was PBMCs. This receptor was obtained from a woman in her 50s in good health and CMV-seropositive. The gene calls are TRBV7-9 and TRBJ2-3, with D tentatively TRBD2 (5 bases). The CDR3 DNA is TGTGCCAGCCAGGAGGCGGATACGCAGTATTTT. Translating it yields CASQEADTQYF.